This entry features one T cell receptor (beta chain) sequence. This clonotype has ten or more counts. Its cognate antigen has yet to be identified. No much larger clonotype is one base removed from it; base qualities were not supplied. Trimmed from V: 6 bases; trimmed from J: 6 bases; junction bases lacking a gene match: 5. From cysteine to phenylalanine, the CDR3 is 15 amino acids long. Left in the record is the CDR3 DNA by itself, 45 bases read in frame from the first base. This entry is derived from a study of identical twins (TCRdb year 2016). For context, the study as a whole: To test whether fetal clonotypes persist, this study deep-sequenced TCR alpha and beta repertoires from monozygotic twins, from unrelated adults of various ages, and from cord blood. Replicate twin experiments were performed at different times using different library preparation protocols to rule out contamination. The study at large found these results: A weaker excess of twin sharing was found in beta out-of-frame sequences because the signal-to-noise ratio was lowered by fewer shared sequences. Recombination models systematically underestimated out-of-frame TCR alpha sharing in monozygotic twins but agreed with sharing between unrelated individuals. Because the same donors could not be followed over many years, conclusions were based on cross-sectional statistical analysis. Zero-insertion analyses could be partly confounded by invariant T cells such as MAIT and iNKT, although diverse VJ usage argued against such confounding for most clonotypes. Abundant cord blood beta clonotypes had fewer insertions, young adult naive repertoires showed a similar but weaker trend, and memory repertoires showed no such trend. Compared with coincidental sharing between unrelated individuals, out-of-frame TCR alpha sequences shared between twins had an excess of sequences with low generation probability.

Library preparation employed 5' RACE. The sequencer listed for this sample is Illumina HiSeq 2000. A universal primer binding site was added through template switching, and the final cDNA carried a unique molecular identifier so that TCR cDNA molecules could be counted accurately. Specific primers in the conserved constant-segment region were used to synthesize first-strand cDNA for the TCR alpha and beta chains. To control for contamination, every cDNA library carried two barcodes: a SMART-Mk sample barcode plus Illumina barcodes. TruSeq adapter sequences and Illumina sample barcodes were added in two successive PCR steps. The TCR alpha and beta cDNA libraries were sequenced on the Illumina HiSeq platform using custom primers. The authors' analysis ran thus. MiGEC was used to process raw reads and extract unique molecular identifiers, and MiXCR was used to find CDR3 positions. Recombination models were inferred per individual with the repgenHMM and IGoR tools using an EM algorithm. Shared clonotype analysis was performed with the tcR package in R, normalizing sharing by the product of cloneset sizes. To study raw recombination without the effects of thymic and clonal selection, out-of-frame nonproductive sequences were analyzed. The public reads were run again by TCRdb, first through fastp at Q25 and then through MiXCR, and only productive beta chains were kept. A single entry per CDR3 protein holds the most common genes and DNA from its merged rows. For this entry, the V and J calls and clone size follow TCRdb and not the study's own pipeline. The table for this sample lists approximately 680,000 distinct CDR3 sequences; about 7.1% of them were counted only once. In total, the top ten clones hold 1.6% of the sample.

Only healthy Caucasian donors were included. Three pairs of female monozygotic twins, all aged about 18 to 29 years, made up the twin cohort. RNA for TCR libraries was isolated from peripheral blood mononuclear cells. These same data were also listed under a study on yellow fever vaccine responses in identical twins. The second investigation adds: The T cell response to vaccination in identical twins was reported by the authors to appear partly convergent and partly personalized. The study precisely tracked vaccine-responding T cell clones in identical twins.

The V and J genes are TRBV12-3 or TRBV12-4 and TRBJ2-1, with 13 bases matching TRBD2. The origin of this receptor is a woman under 30 in good health. What was sequenced was PBMCs. The bases read TGTGCCAGCAGCTGGGGACTAGCGGGAAGCAATGAGCAGTTCTTC. Protein translation: CASSWGLAGSNEQFF.